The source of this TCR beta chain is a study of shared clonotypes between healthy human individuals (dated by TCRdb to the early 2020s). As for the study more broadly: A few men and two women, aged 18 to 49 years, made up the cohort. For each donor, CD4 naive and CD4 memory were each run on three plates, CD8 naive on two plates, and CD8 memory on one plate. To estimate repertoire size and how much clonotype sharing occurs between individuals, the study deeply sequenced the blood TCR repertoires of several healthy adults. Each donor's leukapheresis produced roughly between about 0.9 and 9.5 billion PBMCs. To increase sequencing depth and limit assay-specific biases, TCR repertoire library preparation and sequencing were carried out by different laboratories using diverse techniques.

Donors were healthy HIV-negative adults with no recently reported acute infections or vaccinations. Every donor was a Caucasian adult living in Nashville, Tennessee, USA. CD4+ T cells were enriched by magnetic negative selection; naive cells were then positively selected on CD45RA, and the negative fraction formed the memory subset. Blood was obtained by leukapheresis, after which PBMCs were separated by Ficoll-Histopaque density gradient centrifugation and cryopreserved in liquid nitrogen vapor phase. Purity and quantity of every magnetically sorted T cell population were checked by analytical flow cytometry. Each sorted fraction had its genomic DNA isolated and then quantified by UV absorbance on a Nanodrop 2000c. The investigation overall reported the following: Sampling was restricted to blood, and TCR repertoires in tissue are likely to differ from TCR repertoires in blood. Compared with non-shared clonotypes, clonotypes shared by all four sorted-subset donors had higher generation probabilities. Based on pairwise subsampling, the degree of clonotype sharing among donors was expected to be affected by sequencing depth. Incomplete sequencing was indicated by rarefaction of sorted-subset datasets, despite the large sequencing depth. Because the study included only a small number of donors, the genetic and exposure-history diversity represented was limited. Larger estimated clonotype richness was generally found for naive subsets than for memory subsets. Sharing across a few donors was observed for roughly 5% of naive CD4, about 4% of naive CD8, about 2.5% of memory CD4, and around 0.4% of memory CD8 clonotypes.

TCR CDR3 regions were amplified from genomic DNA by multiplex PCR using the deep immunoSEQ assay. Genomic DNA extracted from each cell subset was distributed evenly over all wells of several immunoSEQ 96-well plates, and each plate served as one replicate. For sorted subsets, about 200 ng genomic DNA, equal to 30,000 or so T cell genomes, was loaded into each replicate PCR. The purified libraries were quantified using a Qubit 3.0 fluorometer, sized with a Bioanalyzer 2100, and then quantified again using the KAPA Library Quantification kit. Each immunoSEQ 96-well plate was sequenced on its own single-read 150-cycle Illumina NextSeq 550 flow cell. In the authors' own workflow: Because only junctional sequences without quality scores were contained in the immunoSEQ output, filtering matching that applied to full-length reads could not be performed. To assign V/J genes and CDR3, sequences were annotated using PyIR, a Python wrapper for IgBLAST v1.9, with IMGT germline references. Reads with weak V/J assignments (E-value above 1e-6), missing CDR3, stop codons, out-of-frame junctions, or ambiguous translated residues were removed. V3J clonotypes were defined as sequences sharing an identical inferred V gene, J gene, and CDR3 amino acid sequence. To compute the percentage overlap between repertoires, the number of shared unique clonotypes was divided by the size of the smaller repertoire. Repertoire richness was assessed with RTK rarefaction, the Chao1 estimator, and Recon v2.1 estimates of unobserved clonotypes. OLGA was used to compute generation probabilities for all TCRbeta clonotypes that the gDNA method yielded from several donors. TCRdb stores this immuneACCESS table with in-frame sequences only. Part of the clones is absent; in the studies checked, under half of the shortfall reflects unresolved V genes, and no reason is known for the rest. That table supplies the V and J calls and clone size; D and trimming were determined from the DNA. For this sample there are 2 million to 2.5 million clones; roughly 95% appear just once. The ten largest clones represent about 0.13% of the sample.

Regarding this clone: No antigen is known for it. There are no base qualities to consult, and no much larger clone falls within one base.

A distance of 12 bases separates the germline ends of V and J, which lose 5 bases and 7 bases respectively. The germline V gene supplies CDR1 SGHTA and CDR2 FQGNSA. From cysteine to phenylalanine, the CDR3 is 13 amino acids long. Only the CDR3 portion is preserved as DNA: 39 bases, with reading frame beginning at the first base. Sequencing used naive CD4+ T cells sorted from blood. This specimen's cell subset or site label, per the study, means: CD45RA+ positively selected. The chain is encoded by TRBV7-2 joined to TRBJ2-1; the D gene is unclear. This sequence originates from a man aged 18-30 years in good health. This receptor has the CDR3 CASSPPTGNEQFF. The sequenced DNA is TGTGCCAGCAGCCCTCCCACTGGGAATGAGCAGTTCTTC.